This is a list of T cell receptor beta chains from one sample in a study of blood T cell repertoires in COVID-19. Libraries were prepared by immunoSEQ multiplex PCR; TCRdb keeps only in-frame clonotypes and omits some of them. Of 120,000 to 150,000 clones in the sample, about 90% were seen once. The sequenced sample was peripheral blood. These receptors were obtained from a woman in her fifties or sixties with acute or convalescent COVID-19. Both conserved end residues are part of each CDR3. A D gene is named only where the DNA matches it firmly. Expanded clones are given a class, and other clones once, few, many or no size at all.

D gene,V gene,J gene,clone size,CDR3 DNA,CDR3 protein
TRBD1,TRBV24-1,TRBJ2-7,-,TGTGCCACCAGTGAACGACAGGGTTCGCAGTACTTC,CATSERQGSQYF
TRBD1,TRBV6-2/TRBV6-3,TRBJ2-7,-,TGTGCCAGCAACCCGCCGGGGGACAGGGGGATCAAGCAGTACTTC,CASNPPGDRGIKQYF
-,TRBV3-1/TRBV3-2,TRBJ2-2,few,TGTGCCAGCAGCGCAATTCCGAGCGGGGAGCTGTTTTTT,CASSAIPSGELFF
TRBD2,TRBV3-1/TRBV3-2,TRBJ2-3,-,TGTGCCAGCAGCCAAAGGAAGCGGGGGGTAACAGATACGCAGTATTTT,CASSQRKRGVTDTQYF
TRBD1,TRBV12-3/TRBV12-4,TRBJ2-2,-,TGTGCCAGCAGATCCCAGGGGGCCGGGGAGCTGTTTTTT,CASRSQGAGELFF
-,TRBV27,TRBJ1-5,-,TGTGCCAGCAGTTTATTACCGCCAGGGGCACAGCCCCAGCATTTT,CASSLLPPGAQPQHF
-,TRBV28,TRBJ1-2,-,TGTGCCAGCAGTCGGGGGTATGGCTACACCTTC,CASSRGYGYTF
TRBD1,TRBV28,TRBJ1-5,-,TGTGCCAGCAGTGAGGGACAGAGAAATCAGCCCCAGCATTTT,CASSEGQRNQPQHF
-,TRBV3-1/TRBV3-2,TRBJ2-2,-,TGTGCCACTCCGCCAGGGGTAGGGGAGTTCAATAACGGGGAGCTGTTTTTT,CATPPGVGEFNNGELFF
-,TRBV19,TRBJ2-5,-,TGTGCCAGTAGTTCTTGGCCCAGGGGCGAAGAGACCCAGTACTTC,CASSSWPRGEETQYF
TRBD2,TRBV6-4,TRBJ2-2,-,TGTGCCAGCAGAGAGACTAGCGGGGCTCACACCGGGGAGCTGTTTTTT,CASRETSGAHTGELFF
TRBD1,TRBV29-1,TRBJ1-1,-,TGCAGCGTCTCCGCAGGGGGCGACACTGAAGCTTTCTTT,CSVSAGGDTEAFF
TRBD1,TRBV6-4,TRBJ2-3,-,TGTGCCAGCAGTGACCGTGACAGGGCTAGCACAGATACGCAGTATTTT,CASSDRDRASTDTQYF
TRBD1,TRBV5-1,TRBJ1-2,-,TGCGCCAGCAGCTCGGGACAGGGGGTCTGGGGCTACACCTTC,CASSSGQGVWGYTF
-,TRBV5-6,TRBJ1-6,-,TGTGCCAGCAGCTTTGGCGGACTTTACGATTCACCCCTCCACTTT,CASSFGGLYDSPLHF
-,TRBV11-1,TRBJ2-3,-,TGTGCCAGCAGCTTAGTTCCGGGCACAGATACGCAGTATTTT,CASSLVPGTDTQYF
TRBD2,TRBV7-6,TRBJ2-1,-,TGTGCCAGCAGCTTATCAGCTAGCGGGGTATACAATGAGCAGTTCTTC,CASSLSASGVYNEQFF
TRBD1,TRBV5-1,TRBJ2-1,-,TGCGCCAGCAGCTTGACCGGGACAGGAGGCGATGAGCAGTTCTTC,CASSLTGTGGDEQFF
-,TRBV5-6,TRBJ1-5,-,TGTGCCAGCAGCTTAGGAGGACTAAGCAATCAGCCCCAGCATTTT,CASSLGGLSNQPQHF
TRBD1,TRBV27,TRBJ2-1,-,TGTGCCAGCAGTTTACTCGGCAGGGGGTGGATTGAGCAGTTCTTC,CASSLLGRGWIEQFF
TRBD1,TRBV19,TRBJ1-1,-,TGTGCCAGTAATAAGGGCGGGACAGGGGGTCAGTTAACTGAAGCTTTCTTT,CASNKGGTGGQLTEAFF
TRBD1,TRBV7-2,TRBJ2-7,-,TGTGCCAGCAGCTTTGGACAGGGGTTTCCCTACGAGCAGTACTTC,CASSFGQGFPYEQYF
TRBD1,TRBV19,TRBJ1-2,-,TGTGCCAGTAGTATAGATCCGACAGGGCTGCGCTATGGCTACACCTTC,CASSIDPTGLRYGYTF
TRBD1,TRBV6-2/TRBV6-3,TRBJ1-2,-,TGTGCCAGCAGTTACAGCTGGCCGGGACAGGCGATATCTAACTATGGCTACACCTTC,CASSYSWPGQAISNYGYTF
-,TRBV6-5,TRBJ1-2,-,TGTGCCAGCAGTTCCGGGGTCTATGGCTACACCTTC,CASSSGVYGYTF
TRBD1,TRBV6-5,TRBJ2-7,once,TGTGCCAGCAGTCCCTCAGGGGGACCCTCCTACGAGCAGTACTTC,CASSPSGGPSYEQYF
TRBD1,TRBV7-2,TRBJ1-2,few,TGTGCCAGCAGCCCCCGGACAGGGTACTATGGCTACACCTTC,CASSPRTGYYGYTF
-,TRBV24-1,TRBJ2-5,-,TGTGCCACCAGTGATCGGAACAGGGCGGGAGAGACCCAGTACTTC,CATSDRNRAGETQYF
TRBD2,TRBV3-1/TRBV3-2,TRBJ2-7,-,TGTGCCAGCAGCGGACTAGCGGGGGGTGACTACAGCTCCTACGAGCAGTACTTC,CASSGLAGGDYSSYEQYF
-,TRBV28,TRBJ1-1,-,TGTGCCAGCAGTCAACCCGCACGGGGGGAAGCTTTCTTT,CASSQPARGEAFF
TRBD1,TRBV29-1,TRBJ1-6,-,TGCAGCGCCAGCGTGGACAGGGGAAATTCACCCCTCCACTTT,CSASVDRGNSPLHF
-,TRBV28,TRBJ1-2,-,TGTGCAGTCACGGCGGCCTATGGCTACACCTTC,CAVTAAYGYTF
-,TRBV28,TRBJ1-6,-,TGTGCCAGCAGTCCCCCTGGAGGTAGTTCACCCCTCCACTTT,CASSPPGGSSPLHF
TRBD2,TRBV19,TRBJ2-1,-,TGTGCCAGTAGTATGGGGACTAGCGAGGGGGATGAGCAGTTCTTC,CASSMGTSEGDEQFF
-,TRBV10-3,TRBJ2-7,-,TGTGCCATCAGGACTCCCGAAGGAGACAGAGCCTACGAGCAGTACTTC,CAIRTPEGDRAYEQYF
-,TRBV30,TRBJ1-5,-,TGTGCCTGGAATATCGGGAACAGCAATCAGCCCCAGCATTTT,CAWNIGNSNQPQHF
-,TRBV29-1,TRBJ2-3,-,TGCAGCGTTTTCACAGGGTTTTCAGATACGCAGTATTTT,CSVFTGFSDTQYF
TRBD1,TRBV6-5,TRBJ2-7,once,TGTGCCAGCAGAGCCCGGGGACAGGGGGCCTACGAGCAGTACTTC,CASRARGQGAYEQYF
TRBD1,TRBV18,TRBJ1-4,-,TGTGCCAGCTCACCGACAGGGGGTGAAAAACTGTTTTTT,CASSPTGGEKLFF
TRBD1,TRBV14,TRBJ2-1,few,TGTGCCAGCAGCCCTTACGCGGGACAGGGGCACAATGAGCAGTTCTTC,CASSPYAGQGHNEQFF
-,TRBV5-1,TRBJ1-1,once,TGCGCCAGCAGTCATCTCGGTCGGGTCGGCACTGAAGCTTTCTTT,CASSHLGRVGTEAFF
-,TRBV3-1/TRBV3-2,TRBJ2-5,once,TGTGCCAGCAGCCAAGTCATGGAGACCCAGTACTTC,CASSQVMETQYF
-,TRBV11-2,TRBJ1-2,-,TGTGCCAGCTCCCCTTCCAACTATGGCTACACCTTC,CASSPSNYGYTF
-,TRBV11-2,TRBJ2-2,-,TGTGCCAGCAGCTCCTTGACAGGATTGACCGGGGAGCTGTTTTTT,CASSSLTGLTGELFF
TRBD2,TRBV7-6,TRBJ2-7,-,TGTGCCAGCAGCTTAGCTAGCGGGGGACCCTACGAGCAGTACTTC,CASSLASGGPYEQYF
-,TRBV6-5,TRBJ2-7,-,TGTGCCAGCAGTTACGGGCAGTTCTACGAGCAGTACTTC,CASSYGQFYEQYF
TRBD1,TRBV14,TRBJ2-7,-,TGTGCCAGCTCCGGGACAGCCTCCTACGAGCAGTACTTC,CASSGTASYEQYF